The present T cell receptor beta chain was sequenced within a study of T cells in Graves' hyperthyroidism and ophthalmopathy. Amplification yielded TCR beta CDR3 regions, with RNA transcripts as the source. The HTBI primer set served for first-round RT-PCR of the TCR CDR3. One entry per CDR3 protein results from TCRdb running MiXCR on the multiplex PCR reads. The sample has about 280,000 distinct CDR3 sequences; 25% are singletons. Blood dates from first hyperthyroidism diagnosis, before any ophthalmopathy symptoms. The CDR3 extends over 17 amino acids. Trimming removed 2 bases from V and 7 bases from J; junction bases left unmatched: 16. CDR1 and CDR2 (germline): SNHLY, FYNNEI. This clonotype was detected ten times or more.

V is TRBV2 and J is TRBJ2-7; 8 nucleotides line up with TRBD2. This clonotype was obtained from a man in his forties with Graves' hyperthyroidism that later progressed to Graves' ophthalmopathy. Material: blood. This CDR3 reads CASSEYRIGRARKEQYF. CDR3 bases: TGTGCCAGCAGTGAATATCGGATCGGGAGGGCTCGAAAGGAGCAGTACTTC.